This section outlines one TCR beta chain sequence together with its context. This sample is part of a study of OX40 agonist ivuxolimab in advanced cancers. Study as a whole: Dose-escalation cases comprised hepatocellular carcinoma, melanoma, renal cell or head and neck cancer.

Germline CDR1 and CDR2: ENHRY and SYGVKD. Trimming left V 7 bases short and J 1 base short, with 16 bases between. CDR3 length: 15 residues. Only in-frame clones appear in the TCRdb table, and some are missing; sequencing was by immunoSEQ multiplex PCR. Of 55,000 to 70,000 clones in the sample, roughly 81% are singletons; the top ten hold 4.7%. The sequences come from CD4+ or CD8+ T cells sorted from blood, collected in a trial of the OX40 agonist ivuxolimab. This receptor was obtained from an adult with an advanced solid tumor such as melanoma, head and neck, liver or kidney cancer. The V gene is TRBV10-3, the J gene TRBJ1-2; possibly TRBD1 for D (6 bases). CDR3 DNA sequence: TGTGCCATCAACACCTGGGCAGGGGATAACTATGGCTACACCTTC. It is translated as CAINTWAGDNYGYTF.